This T cell receptor beta chain is from a study of CD8 T cells in ankylosing spondylitis. This CDR3 is 14 amino acids long. Germline CDR1 SEHNR, CDR2 FQNEAQ (reference sequence). Between the trimmed V and J ends, which lost 6 bases and 4 bases, there was a span of 14 bases. TCRdb called the 5' RACE reads again in MiXCR, with one record for every CDR3 protein. Of about 360,000 distinct CDR3 sequences in the sample, more than 20% were seen once. Source material: blood, either unsorted or a sorted T cell fraction (not recorded which). The V and J genes are TRBV7-9 and TRBJ2-3; D gene ambiguous. The TCR comes from a male donor with ankylosing spondylitis or in good health (not recorded which). Here the CDR3 DNA reads TGTGCCAGCAGAGCTCCCCTGCCCCCAGATACGCAGTATTTT. Protein sequence: CASRAPLPPDTQYF.